This note documents a single TCR beta chain sequence. The antigen is not known. The data were obtained in a study of response to subunit inactivated influenza vaccine. One entry per CDR3 protein results from TCRdb running MiXCR on the RT-PCR reads. In the table there are about 650,000 distinct CDR3 sequences, 14% of which are singletons. Whole-study findings and limits: That few new T cells are recruited by each seasonal influenza vaccination was the authors' suggestion.

The TCR originated in a man aged 50 to 60 who received an inactivated influenza vaccine. The sample here was PBMCs from blood, taken 14 days before vaccination.

The CDR3 nucleotides are TGTGCCAGCAGTGACCAACTCACCTACGAGCAGTACTTC. Translation gives CASSDQLTYEQYF. The chain joins TRBV6-1 to TRBJ2-7, with D hard to call. The CDR3 is 13 amino acids. V lost 3 bases to trimming and J lost 2 bases, with 8 bases between them. Germline-derived CDR1 and CDR2 are MNHNS and SASEGT.